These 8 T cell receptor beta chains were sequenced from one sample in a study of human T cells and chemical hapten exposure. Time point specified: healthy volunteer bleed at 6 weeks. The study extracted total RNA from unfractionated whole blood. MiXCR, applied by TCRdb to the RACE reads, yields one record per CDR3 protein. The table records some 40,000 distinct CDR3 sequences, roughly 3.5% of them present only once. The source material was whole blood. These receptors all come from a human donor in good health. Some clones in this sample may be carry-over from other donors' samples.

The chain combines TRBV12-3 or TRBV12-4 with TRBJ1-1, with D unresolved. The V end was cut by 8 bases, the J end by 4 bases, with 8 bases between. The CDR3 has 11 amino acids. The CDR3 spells CASLDITEAFF. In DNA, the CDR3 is TGTGCCAGCTTGGATATCACTGAAGCTTTCTTT.

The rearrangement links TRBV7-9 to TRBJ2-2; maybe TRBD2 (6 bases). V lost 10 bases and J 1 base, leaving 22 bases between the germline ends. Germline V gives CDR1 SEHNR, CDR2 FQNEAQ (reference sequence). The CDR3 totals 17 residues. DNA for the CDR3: TGTGCCACAGCATTCGAAGGAGGGAGGAAGAACACCGGGGAGCTGTTTTTT. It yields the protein CATAFEGGRKNTGELFF.

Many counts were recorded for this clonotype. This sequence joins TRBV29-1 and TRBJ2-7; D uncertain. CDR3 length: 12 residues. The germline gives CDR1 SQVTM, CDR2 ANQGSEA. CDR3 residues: CTALGSSYEQYF. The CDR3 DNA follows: TGCACGGCCCTGGGCTCCTCCTACGAGCAGTACTTC.

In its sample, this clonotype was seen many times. CDR3 in DNA: TGTGCCAGCAGCAGGGAGGGGACCTACGAGCAGTACTTC. Protein: CASSREGTYEQYF. This chain uses TRBV7-9 with TRBJ2-7, with 7 bases identical to TRBD2. The ends lost 5 bases at V and 2 bases at J; junction bases unmatched: 3. Germline V gene data show CDR1 as SEHNR and CDR2 as FQNEAQ (reference sequence). CDR3 size: 13 residues.

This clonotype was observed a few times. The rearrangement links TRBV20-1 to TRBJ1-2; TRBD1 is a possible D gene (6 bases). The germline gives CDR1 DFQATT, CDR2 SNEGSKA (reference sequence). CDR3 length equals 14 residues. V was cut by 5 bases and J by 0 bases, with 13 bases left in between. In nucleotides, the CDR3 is TGCAGTGCTGGGGGCGGCGGATCTAACTATGGCTACACCTTC. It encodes CSAGGGGSNYGYTF.

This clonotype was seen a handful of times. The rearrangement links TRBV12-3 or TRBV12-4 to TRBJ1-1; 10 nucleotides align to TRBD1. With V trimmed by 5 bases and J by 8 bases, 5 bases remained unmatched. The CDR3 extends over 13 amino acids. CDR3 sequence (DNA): TGTGCCAGCAGTGGGACAGGGGCGCTCGAAGCTTTCTTT. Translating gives CASSGTGALEAFF.

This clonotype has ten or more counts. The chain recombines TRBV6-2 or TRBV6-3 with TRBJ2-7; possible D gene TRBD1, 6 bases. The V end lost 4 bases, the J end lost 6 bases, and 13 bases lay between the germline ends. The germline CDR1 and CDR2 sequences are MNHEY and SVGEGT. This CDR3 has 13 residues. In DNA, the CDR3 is TGTGCCAGCAGTTCCCACAGGGTGTCCGAGCAGTACTTC. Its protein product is CASSSHRVSEQYF.

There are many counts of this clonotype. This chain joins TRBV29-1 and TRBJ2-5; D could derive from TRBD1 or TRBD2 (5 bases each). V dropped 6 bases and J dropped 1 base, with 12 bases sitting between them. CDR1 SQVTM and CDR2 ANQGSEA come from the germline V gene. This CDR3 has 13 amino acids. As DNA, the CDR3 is TGCAGCGTCTGCCGAGGGGCCCAAGAGACCCAGTACTTC. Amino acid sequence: CSVCRGAQETQYF. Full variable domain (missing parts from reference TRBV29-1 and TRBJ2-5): SAVISQKPSRDICQRGTSLTIQCQVDSQVTMMFWYRQQPGQSLTLIATANQGSEATYESGFVIDKFPISRPNLTFSTLTVSNMSPEDSSIYLCSVCRGAQETQYFGPGTRLLVL.